The 25 T cell receptor beta chains presented below share a single source sample, sequenced in a study of CD8+ T cells in alopecia areata. RNA was extracted and reverse transcribed into cDNA as the sequencing template. This table comes from immunoSEQ multiplex PCR, and its TCRdb copy is limited to in-frame clones, with some not included. Of roughly 200,000 clones listed, 63% are singletons. The sequencing here drew on CD4+ T cells sorted from blood, taken at week 0. All receptors derive from a human donor with alopecia areata.

V is TRBV30 and J is TRBJ1-2, with no clear D. V lost 0 bases and J 6 bases, leaving 14 bases between the germline ends. Germline V lookup: CDR1 GTSNPN, CDR2 SVGIG (reference sequence). CDR3 size: 14 residues. The DNA for the CDR3 is TGTGCCTGGAGTGTATCGCGCTCACAGAATGGCTACACCTTC. It encodes CAWSVSRSQNGYTF.

This rearrangement joins TRBV5-6 to TRBJ1-5, with no clear D. Trimming stripped 2 bases from V and 4 bases from J, with 7 bases between. The CDR3 is 13 residues long. The germline CDR1 and CDR2 sequences are SGHDT and YYEEEE. The DNA of the CDR3 is TGTGCCAGCAGCTTTGAAAGGAATCAGCCCCAGCATTTT. It translates to CASSFERNQPQHF.

The chain carries TRBV30 and TRBJ1-1; D might be TRBD1 (5 bases). Deletions cut 1 base from V and 1 base from J, with 7 bases between. The CDR3 length is 13 residues. Germline V gene lookup returns CDR1 GTSNPN and CDR2 SVGIG (reference sequence). The CDR3, as DNA: TGTGCCTGGAGTGGAGGGACGAACACTGAAGCTTTCTTT. This encodes CAWSGGTNTEAFF.

This rearrangement joins TRBV7-3 to TRBJ2-1, with 8 nucleotides matching TRBD2. The CDR3 is 15 amino acids. J gave up 5 bases and V 5 bases, and 8 bases lay outside the gene matches. The germline V gene has CDR1 SGHTA and CDR2 FQGTGA. CDR3 protein: CASSPGLARNNEQFF. The CDR3 DNA is TGTGCCAGCAGCCCAGGACTAGCCCGTAACAATGAGCAGTTCTTC.

The sample holds a few counts of this clone. The chain couples TRBV29-1 to TRBJ1-1; possibly TRBD1 for D (6 bases). The CDR3 is 13 amino acids. V was clipped by 6 bases and J by 4 bases, with 15 bases between them. Germline V gene sequence: CDR1 SQVTM, CDR2 ANQGSEA. The CDR3 coding sequence is TGCAGCGTCCAGATGGGGGGCGTCACTGAAGCTTTCTTT. As protein: CSVQMGGVTEAFF.

This clone has only a few counts. J is TRBJ2-2 and V is TRBV29-1; weak D call: TRBD2 (6 bases). Germline V lookup: CDR1 SQVTM, CDR2 ANQGSEA. The CDR3 has 12 residues. V was trimmed by 1 base and J by 7 bases, leaving 7 bases between them. The CDR3 spells CSVEGGGGELFF. CDR3 coding DNA: TGCAGCGTTGAAGGGGGAGGCGGGGAGCTGTTTTTT.

CDR3 loop: CASSEDTLQPQHF. The CDR3 nucleotides read TGTGCCAGCAGTGAGGATACGCTGCAGCCCCAGCATTTT. V gene TRBV2 combines with J gene TRBJ1-5; no clear D. Germline V gene sequence: CDR1 SNHLY, CDR2 FYNNEI. V dropped 3 bases and J dropped 7 bases, with 10 bases sitting between them. The CDR3 is 13 amino acids.

This clone was detected once. The chain combines TRBV29-1 with TRBJ1-4; D not certain. This CDR3 spans 13 amino acids. From germline, CDR1 is SQVTM and CDR2 ANQGSEA. Trimming pared 4 bases from V and 4 bases from J, leaving 10 bases between. This CDR3 reads CSVGFGVNEKLFF. CDR3 sequence (DNA): TGCAGCGTTGGGTTCGGAGTTAATGAAAAACTGTTTTTT.

This clone was seen a handful of times. The chain employs TRBV7-9 and TRBJ1-5; a possible D gene is TRBD1 (6 bases). In germline, CDR1 is SEHNR, CDR2 FQNEAQ (reference sequence). The germline V and J ends were trimmed by 0 bases and 4 bases, with 22 bases remaining between them. This CDR3 has 19 amino acids. The CDR3 nucleotides read TGTGCCAGCAGCTTAGCGCGTCGGGCAGGGGAGGATGATAATCAGCCCCAGCATTTT. This codes for CASSLARRAGEDDNQPQHF.

The V call is TRBV7-3, the J call TRBJ1-1; D is undetermined. Trimming cost V 0 bases and J 10 bases, with 6 bases left between them. CDR1 and CDR2 (germline): SGHTA, FQGTGA. The CDR3 covers 11 residues. The CDR3 sequence is CASSLTGAAFF. CDR3 DNA sequence: TGTGCCAGCAGCTTAACGGGAGCAGCTTTCTTT.

This chain joins TRBV2 and TRBJ2-3; maybe TRBD1 (6 bases). From germline, CDR1 is SNHLY and CDR2 FYNNEI. The CDR3 is 17 residues long. Trimming removed 6 bases at V and 5 bases at J, with 24 bases between. CDR3 loop: CASRGTSRRPIVDTQYF. As DNA, the CDR3 is TGTGCCAGCAGGGGGACATCCCGCCGACCCATAGTAGATACGCAGTATTTT. Looking up the rest from reference TRBV2 and TRBJ2-3 gives the full variable domain: EPEVTQTPSHQVTQMGQEVILRCVPISNHLYFYWYRQILGQKVEFLVSFYNNEISEKSEIFDDQFSVERPDGSNFTLKIRSTKLEDSAMYFCASRGTSRRPIVDTQYFGPGTRLTVL.

The chain joins TRBV7-2 to TRBJ2-7; 9 bases fit TRBD1. Looked up from germline, CDR1 is SGHTA and CDR2 is FQGNSA. Trimming removed 5 bases from V and 4 bases from J; junction bases left unmatched: 6. The CDR3 contains 14 residues. In DNA form, the CDR3 reads TGTGCCAGCAGCCCCGAGGGACAGGGTTACGAGCAGTACTTC. It translates to CASSPEGQGYEQYF.

V usage is TRBV4-1 and J usage is TRBJ1-2, with TRBD1 matching over 7 bases. The J segment lost 3 bases and the V segment lost 0 bases, leaving 1 base of the junction unmatched. The germline gives CDR1 MGHRA, CDR2 YSYEKL. This CDR3 is built from 14 residues. The CDR3 region has the DNA TGCGCCAGCAGCCAAGATGGGACAGACTATGGCTACACCTTC. This codes for CASSQDGTDYGYTF.

The V call is TRBV30, the J call TRBJ1-4, with TRBD1 as a possible D gene (6 bases). V was pared by 2 bases and J by 0 bases, with 13 bases between. Germline CDR1 reads GTSNPN; CDR2 reads SVGIG (reference sequence). CDR3 length equals 16 residues. The CDR3 here is CAWSSKGGPTNEKLFF. CDR3 in DNA: TGTGCCTGGAGTTCCAAGGGGGGCCCAACTAATGAAAAACTGTTTTTT. Full variable domain (outside the CDR3, taken from reference TRBV30 and TRBJ1-4): SQTIHQWPATLVQPVGSPLSLECTVEGTSNPNLYWYRQAAGRGLQLLFYSVGIGQISSEVPQNLSASRPQDRQFILSSKKLLLSDSGFYLCAWSSKGGPTNEKLFFGSGTQLSVL.

The V call is TRBV30, the J call TRBJ1-2, with no clear D. The CDR3 extends over 13 amino acids. The V gene lost 5 bases and the J gene lost 2 bases, with 12 bases spanning the gap. The germline gives CDR1 GTSNPN, CDR2 SVGIG (reference sequence). The CDR3 coding sequence is TGTGCCTGGTCCCCTTCCGAAAACTATGGCTACACCTTC. Amino acid sequence: CAWSPSENYGYTF.

The V call is TRBV11-3, the J call TRBJ2-2; D gene uncertain. The V gene lost 1 base and the J gene lost 1 base, with 13 bases spanning the gap. The germline CDR1 and CDR2 sequences are SGHNT and YENEEA. This CDR3 has 17 amino acids. CDR3 DNA sequence: TGTGCCAGCAGCTTAGCCCACCTTGGTGAGAACACCGGGGAGCTGTTTTTT. This translates into CASSLAHLGENTGELFF.

The rearrangement joins TRBV29-1 to TRBJ2-1; 11 bases are shared with TRBD1. V was clipped by 4 bases and J by 9 bases; unmatched bases: 5. Germline assignment: CDR1 SQVTM and CDR2 ANQGSEA. This CDR3 has 13 amino acids. Written as DNA, the CDR3 is TGCAGCGTTGCGGGACAGGGGGGATCTGAGCAGTTCTTC. It yields the protein CSVAGQGGSEQFF.

This chain uses TRBV29-1 with TRBJ2-7; tentatively, D is TRBD1 (5 bases). The CDR3 length is 12 residues. Germline CDR1 SQVTM, CDR2 ANQGSEA. Trimming removed 4 bases at V and 2 bases at J, with 9 bases between. The CDR3 region is CSVAQETYEQYF. The CDR3 DNA follows: TGCAGCGTTGCACAGGAAACCTACGAGCAGTACTTC.

The chain has TRBV30 and TRBJ1-5, with D tentatively TRBD1 (6 bases). This CDR3 has 16 residues. CDR1 and CDR2 (germline): GTSNPN, SVGIG (reference sequence). Between the trimmed V and J ends, which lost 1 base and 0 bases, there was a span of 13 bases. This chain's CDR3 is CAWSAPPRGSNQPQHF. The CDR3 nucleotides read TGTGCCTGGAGTGCTCCTCCCAGGGGTAGCAATCAGCCCCAGCATTTT.

V usage is TRBV25-1 and J usage is TRBJ2-7, with TRBD1 matching 10 bases. V shed 4 bases, J shed 5 bases, and the junction held 8 bases outside the gene matches. The CDR3 is made up of 15 amino acids. Germline lookup yields CDR1 MGHDK and CDR2 SYGVNS. CDR3 DNA sequence: TGTGCCAGCAGTGGGACAGGGGGGAGTATCCACGAGCAGTACTTC. Its translation is CASSGTGGSIHEQYF.

The chain joins TRBV6-1 to TRBJ1-1, with D possibly TRBD1 on 5 matching bases. CDR1 and CDR2 (germline): MNHNS, SASEGT. Trimming stripped 0 bases from V and 1 base from J, with 6 bases between. The CDR3 consists of 14 residues. This CDR3 reads CASSEAGGNTEAFF. CDR3 nucleotide sequence: TGTGCCAGCAGTGAAGCTGGGGGGAACACTGAAGCTTTCTTT.

This clone came up a few times. This chain uses TRBV5-4 with TRBJ1-2, with D possibly being TRBD1 (6 bases). The germline gives CDR1 SGHNT, CDR2 YYREEE (reference sequence). The V gene lost 3 bases and the J gene lost 2 bases, with 11 bases spanning the gap. The CDR3 extends over 14 amino acids. The CDR3 is CASSSPQGNYGYTF. The CDR3 nucleotides read TGTGCCAGCAGCTCACCACAGGGCAACTATGGCTACACCTTC.

The V and J genes are TRBV4-3 and TRBJ2-5; TRBD2 matches 7 bases. Germline CDR1 LGHNA, CDR2 YSLEER. The CDR3 covers 16 residues. With 4 bases clipped from V and 2 bases from J, the junction kept 10 bases outside the gene matches. The CDR3 sequence is CASSPGRAAAQETQYF. In nucleotides, the CDR3 is TGCGCCAGCAGCCCGGGGAGGGCAGCCGCTCAAGAGACCCAGTACTTC.

This clone was seen a few times. The chain recombines TRBV7-2 with TRBJ2-7; 8 bases map to TRBD1. Germline assignment: CDR1 SGHTA and CDR2 FQGNSA. Losses at the gene ends were 1 base for V and 3 bases for J; bases not matched to a gene: 8. The CDR3 sequence is 16 residues long. CDR3 coding DNA: TGTGCCAGCAGCTTAGTAGGGACAGGCGAAAACTACGAGCAGTACTTC. Translated, it gives CASSLVGTGENYEQYF.

This clone was seen a handful of times. The gene calls are TRBV15 and TRBJ2-7; 8 bases fit TRBD1. Germline values: CDR1 LNHNV, CDR2 YYDKDF (reference sequence). This CDR3 has 16 amino acids. V lost 1 base and J lost 1; bases outside the gene matches: 6. CDR3 DNA: TGTGCCACCAGCAGAGGGTTAGGACAGGGTTCCTACGAGCAGTACTTC. Translation: CATSRGLGQGSYEQYF.